This T cell receptor beta chain was retrieved from a study of T cell responses to AZD1222 COVID-19 vaccine. Study-wide findings and caveats: Reportedly, nearly half the spike-specific TCRs target unmutated variant regions.

With respect to this clone: The target antigen is unknown.

TCRdb's copy holds only in-frame clones and misses some; the assay was immunoSEQ multiplex PCR. The data hold 120,000 or so clones, with about 92% observed a single time. Looked up from germline, CDR1 is SEHNR and CDR2 is FQNEAQ (reference sequence). This CDR3 has 15 residues. The J segment lost 8 bases and the V segment lost 5 bases, leaving 15 bases of the junction unmatched. The clonotype was recovered from an adult in good health. Sequenced material: peripheral blood, taken on day 0 of AZD1222 vaccination. V usage is TRBV7-9 and J usage is TRBJ2-7, with 7 bases that match TRBD1. For the CDR3, the DNA is TGTGCCAGCAGCCCCCCCGGGACAGCTACTATGAAGCAGTACTTC. Its translation is CASSPPGTATMKQYF.